This T cell receptor (beta chain) emerged from a study of STAT5B mutations in CD4+ large granular lymphocyte leukemia. Regarding the study as a whole: No patients shared main leukemic clonotypes, though roughly 25% appeared at low frequency elsewhere.

Details on this clone: Its antigen is undetermined.

The assay was run at survey level. Here immunoSEQ multiplex PCR was the method, and the copy in TCRdb shows in-frame clones only, minus some. The sample has around 28,000 clones, around 72% seen once. V lost 4 bases to trimming and J lost 6 bases; unmatched junction nucleotides: 4. Germline V gene lookup returns CDR1 SNHLY and CDR2 FYNNEI. The CDR3 consists of 14 residues. The chain links TRBV2 to TRBJ2-2; 8 bases match TRBD1. Specimen: CD4+ T cells from blood buffy coats. The TCR comes from a human donor in good health. CDR3 DNA: TGTGCCAGCAGTGCACAGGGGGATGCCGGGGAGCTGTTTTTT. Translation: CASSAQGDAGELFF.